This passage covers 17 T cell receptor beta chains from one sample sequenced in a study of blood T cell repertoires in COVID-19. Assay: immunoSEQ multiplex PCR; the TCRdb copy retains only in-frame clones and omits some. Here the sample spans 260,000 or so clones, roughly 86% being singletons. The sequenced material came from peripheral blood. These receptors originate from a young man with active or convalescent COVID-19.

V usage is TRBV6-2 or TRBV6-3 and J usage is TRBJ1-2; 9 nucleotides align to TRBD1. After removal of 6 bases from V and 7 bases from J, the junction contained 3 bases not matched to a gene. CDR3 length: 12 residues. Germline-derived CDR1 and CDR2 are MNHEY and SVGEGT. CDR3 region: CASSPDRGGYTF. The CDR3 bases are TGTGCCAGCAGCCCGGACAGGGGTGGCTACACCTTC.

The chain couples TRBV5-6 to TRBJ1-2; no clear D. Trimming cost V 2 bases and J 0 bases, with 8 bases left between them. The CDR3 is 14 residues long. CDR1 is SGHDT and CDR2 is YYEEEE in the germline V gene. CDR3 nucleotides: TGTGCCAGCAGCTTAACCCGGGCTAACTATGGCTACACCTTC. Translating gives CASSLTRANYGYTF.

This chain uses TRBV24-1 with TRBJ2-5; D may be TRBD1 (5 bases). The CDR3 is 12 amino acids. Germline loops: CDR1 KGHDR, CDR2 SFDVKD. Trimming left V 2 bases short and J 5 bases short, with 5 bases between. In DNA form, the CDR3 reads TGTGCCACCAGTGATTGGGGCGAGACCCAGTACTTC. It encodes CATSDWGETQYF.

The V and J genes are TRBV7-9 and TRBJ1-5; D is undetermined. This CDR3 comprises 15 residues. Germline CDR1 and CDR2: SEHNR and FQNEAQ (reference sequence). V lost 5 bases to trimming and J lost 3 bases, with 14 bases between them. The CDR3 protein is CASSPAGNPNQPQHF. The CDR3 DNA reads as TGTGCCAGCAGCCCAGCCGGGAACCCCAATCAGCCCCAGCATTTT.

This chain joins TRBV9 and TRBJ1-2, with D uncertain. CDR3 length: 18 amino acids. Trimming removed 3 bases from V and 4 bases from J, with 25 bases in between. The germline V gene has CDR1 SGDLS and CDR2 YYNGEE. In DNA, the CDR3 is TGTGCCAGCAGCGGGTCGATTACGGGAAGCAGATCATTCTATGGCTACACCTTC. It specifies CASSGSITGSRSFYGYTF.

The chain carries TRBV7-9 and TRBJ1-4; D possibly corresponds to TRBD1 (6 bases). The CDR3 contains 14 residues. The ends were cut back, 4 bases at V and 5 bases at J, with 11 bases in the middle. CDR1 is SEHNR, CDR2 FQNEAQ, per germline (reference sequence). The CDR3 sequence is CASSWDTVNEKLFF. CDR3 in DNA: TGTGCCAGCAGCTGGGACACCGTAAATGAAAAACTGTTTTTT. Based on the CDR3 plus reference TRBV7-9 and TRBJ1-4, the full variable domain is DTGVSQNPRHKITKRGQNVTFRCDPISEHNRLYWYRQTLGQGPEFLTYFQNEAQLEKSRLLSDRFSAERPKGSFSTLEIQRTEQGDSAMYLCASSWDTVNEKLFFGSGTQLSVL.

The chain couples TRBV13 to TRBJ1-2, with a weak D call TRBD1 (5 bases). Trimming stripped 5 bases from V and 2 bases from J, with 18 bases between. Per germline, CDR1 PRHDT and CDR2 FYEKMQ (reference sequence). This CDR3 is 16 amino acids long. The CDR3: CASSPGTSGGNYGYTF. The DNA for the CDR3 is TGTGCCAGCAGCCCCGGGACTAGCGGGGGGAACTATGGCTACACCTTC.

The chain links TRBV28 to TRBJ1-3; TRBD1 aligns across 10 bases. The CDR3 loop spans 15 amino acids. The trim removed 6 bases at V and 7 bases at J, leaving 9 bases unmatched. The germline V gene encodes CDR1 MDHEN and CDR2 SYDVKM. This chain's CDR3 is CASSPPRQGANTIYF. The CDR3 coding sequence is TGTGCCAGCAGCCCGCCCCGACAGGGGGCGAACACCATATATTTT.

The gene calls are TRBV3-1 (or the pseudogene TRBV3-2) and TRBJ1-2; D is uncertain. The germline V and J ends were trimmed by 4 bases and 8 bases, with 17 bases remaining between them. Germline V CDR1 and CDR2: LGHDT, YNNKEL (reference sequence). The CDR3 totals 14 residues. Written as DNA, the CDR3 is TGTGCCAGCAGCCGGAGAGCTGATCCACTGGGCTACACCTTC. Protein product: CASSRRADPLGYTF.

The chain couples TRBV3-1 (or the pseudogene TRBV3-2) to TRBJ2-5; 10 nucleotides line up with TRBD2. The CDR3 consists of 14 residues. Unmatched junction bases numbered 6, after V lost 6 bases and J lost 5 bases. The germline CDR1 and CDR2 sequences are LGHDT and YNNKEL (reference sequence). This CDR3 is CASSVSGGGETQYF. The CDR3 DNA sequence: TGTGCCAGCAGTGTGAGCGGGGGGGGCGAGACCCAGTACTTC.

V usage is TRBV7-6 and J usage is TRBJ2-7, with TRBD2 matching 7 bases. Germline lookup yields CDR1 SGHVS and CDR2 FNYEAQ. V gave up 3 bases and J gave up 2 bases; unmatched junction bases: 7. The CDR3 runs to 15 residues. DNA of the CDR3: TGTGCCAGCAGCTTCCAAGTAGGGACTACCTACGAGCAGTACTTC. It yields the protein CASSFQVGTTYEQYF. The whole variable domain, filled in from reference TRBV7-6 and TRBJ2-7, reads GAGVSQSPRYKVTKRGQDVALRCDPISGHVSLYWYRQALGQGPEFLTYFNYEAQQDKSGLPNDRFSAERPEGSISTLTIQRTEQRDSAMYRCASSFQVGTTYEQYFGPGTRLTVT.

The chain links TRBV6-2 or TRBV6-3 to TRBJ1-2; perhaps TRBD1 as D (6 bases). The V gene's germline CDR1 is MNHEY and CDR2 SVGEGT. This CDR3 contains 13 residues. With 2 bases removed from V and 2 bases from J, the gap between germline ends came to 6 bases. Written as DNA, the CDR3 is TGTGCCAGCAGTTACCAGGGGAACTATGGCTACACCTTC. As protein: CASSYQGNYGYTF.

This clone has a single count. The chain has TRBV4-1 and TRBJ1-2; 8 bases map to TRBD1. The CDR3 runs 16 residues. V shed 0 bases, J shed 7 bases, and the junction held 10 bases outside the gene matches. CDR1 is MGHRA, CDR2 YSYEKL, per germline. CDR3 amino acids: CASSQEAVPGGLGYTF. In DNA form, the CDR3 reads TGCGCCAGCAGCCAAGAGGCGGTTCCAGGGGGCCTTGGCTACACCTTC.

This chain links TRBV19 with TRBJ1-2; TRBD1 agrees at 7 bases. V trimming: 3 bases; J trimming: 4 bases; junction bases outside the gene matches: 11. The CDR3 length is 16 residues. Germline loops: CDR1 LNHDA, CDR2 SQIVND (reference sequence). Here the CDR3 reads CASSIPSTGALYGYTF. The DNA for the CDR3 is TGTGCCAGTAGTATTCCAAGCACAGGGGCTCTCTATGGCTACACCTTC.

The chain recombines TRBV5-1 with TRBJ2-2; the D gene is possibly TRBD1 (5 bases). The germline V gene encodes CDR1 SGHRS and CDR2 YFSETQ. The CDR3 covers 15 residues. With 0 bases removed from V and 3 bases from J, the gap between germline ends came to 9 bases. The CDR3 protein is CASSLAGSDTGELFF. Here the CDR3 DNA reads TGCGCCAGCAGCTTGGCAGGGTCGGACACCGGGGAGCTGTTTTTT.

The chain joins TRBV7-9 to TRBJ1-2; D is ambiguous. Looked up from germline, CDR1 is SEHNR and CDR2 is FQNEAQ (reference sequence). V was shortened by 1 base and J by 5 bases, with 11 bases between the two germline ends. The CDR3 length is 14 residues. DNA of the CDR3: TGTGCCAGCAGCTTAGGAGGAAATTATTATGGCTACACCTTC. Residues: CASSLGGNYYGYTF.

The chain recombines TRBV9 with TRBJ2-5, with TRBD2 identical over 10 bases. Germline lookup yields CDR1 SGDLS and CDR2 YYNGEE. There are 14 residues in the CDR3. Losses at the gene ends were 3 bases for V and 7 bases for J; bases not matched to a gene: 6. CDR3 loop: CASSAGGTSATQYF. CDR3 nucleotide sequence: TGTGCCAGCAGCGCGGGAGGGACTAGCGCGACCCAGTACTTC.